These T cell receptor beta chains were read from a single sample in a study of control samples from healthy donors and cancer patients. Data came from immunoSEQ multiplex PCR; TCRdb stores just in-frame clones and leaves some out. The repertoire holds over 150,000 clones, around 94% seen once, with around 15% in the top ten. The sequenced material came from PBMCs. These receptors came from a man in his fifties or sixties with colorectal cancer. Each CDR3 is given with its conserved first and last residue. D genes are given only for firm matches. Rows give clone size only sometimes, using once, few, many, or a class for an expanded clone.

j_call: TRBJ2-3; v_call: TRBV5-4; d_call: TRBD1; clone_size: .; cdr3_aa: CASSATGESSTDTQYF; cdr3_nt: TGTGCCAGCAGCGCGACAGGGGAGTCTAGCACAGATACGCAGTATTTT
j_call: TRBJ2-5; v_call: TRBV18; d_call: .; clone_size: .; cdr3_aa: CASSPPARGGETQYF; cdr3_nt: TGTGCCAGCTCACCACCCGCCAGGGGAGGTGAGACCCAGTACTTC
j_call: TRBJ1-5; v_call: TRBV19; d_call: .; clone_size: .; cdr3_aa: CASTGQWNQPQHF; cdr3_nt: TGTGCCAGCACGGGACAATGGAATCAGCCCCAGCATTTT
j_call: TRBJ2-5; v_call: TRBV18; d_call: .; clone_size: .; cdr3_aa: CASSPRTELGRETQYF; cdr3_nt: TGTGCCAGCTCACCCAGGACAGAGTTAGGCCGGGAGACCCAGTACTTC
j_call: TRBJ1-2; v_call: TRBV16; d_call: .; clone_size: .; cdr3_aa: CASSQEGQGGYTF; cdr3_nt: TGTGCCAGCAGCCAAGAGGGGCAGGGTGGCTACACCTTC
j_call: TRBJ2-1; v_call: TRBV28; d_call: TRBD1; clone_size: .; cdr3_aa: CASTQGEHNEQFF; cdr3_nt: TGTGCCAGCACCCAGGGGGAACACAATGAGCAGTTCTTC
j_call: TRBJ1-1; v_call: TRBV11-2; d_call: .; clone_size: .; cdr3_aa: CASSSRQAEAFF; cdr3_nt: TGTGCCAGCAGCTCCCGTCAGGCTGAAGCTTTCTTT
j_call: TRBJ2-2; v_call: TRBV19; d_call: TRBD1; clone_size: .; cdr3_aa: CASSSGQHTGELFF; cdr3_nt: TGTGCCAGTAGTTCGGGACAGCACACCGGGGAGCTGTTTTTT
j_call: TRBJ1-4; v_call: TRBV19; d_call: .; clone_size: .; cdr3_aa: CASSIGEGDEKLFF; cdr3_nt: TGTGCCAGTAGTATCGGGGAGGGGGATGAAAAACTGTTTTTT
j_call: TRBJ1-2; v_call: TRBV5-1; d_call: .; clone_size: .; cdr3_aa: CASSLAWTEDYGYTF; cdr3_nt: TGCGCCAGCAGCTTGGCCTGGACAGAGGACTATGGCTACACCTTC
j_call: TRBJ2-2; v_call: TRBV11-2; d_call: TRBD1; clone_size: once; cdr3_aa: CASSFYTGVTGELFF; cdr3_nt: TGTGCCAGCAGCTTCTACACAGGGGTCACCGGGGAGCTGTTTTTT
j_call: TRBJ2-5; v_call: TRBV6-6; d_call: TRBD1; clone_size: .; cdr3_aa: CASSYGTAQETQYF; cdr3_nt: TGTGCCAGCAGTTATGGGACAGCTCAAGAGACCCAGTACTTC
j_call: TRBJ2-3; v_call: TRBV6-5; d_call: .; clone_size: .; cdr3_aa: CASSQTEYTDTQYF; cdr3_nt: TGTGCCAGCAGCCAGACAGAATACACAGATACGCAGTATTTT
j_call: TRBJ2-5; v_call: TRBV5-1; d_call: .; clone_size: .; cdr3_aa: CASSPQARQETQYF; cdr3_nt: TGCGCCAGCAGCCCCCAGGCCAGGCAAGAGACCCAGTACTTC
j_call: TRBJ2-7; v_call: TRBV11-1; d_call: .; clone_size: .; cdr3_aa: CASSRGLPNEQYF; cdr3_nt: TGTGCCAGCAGTCGGGGACTGCCAAACGAGCAGTACTTC
j_call: TRBJ2-7; v_call: TRBV7-8; d_call: TRBD2; clone_size: .; cdr3_aa: CASSRTSEFYEQYF; cdr3_nt: TGTGCCAGCAGCCGGACTAGCGAATTCTACGAGCAGTACTTC
j_call: TRBJ1-2; v_call: TRBV24-1; d_call: .; clone_size: .; cdr3_aa: CATSEGGAYGYTF; cdr3_nt: TGTGCCACCAGTGAAGGAGGGGCCTATGGCTACACCTTC
j_call: TRBJ2-1; v_call: TRBV3-1/TRBV3-2; d_call: .; clone_size: .; cdr3_aa: CASSQDSRRGSYNEQFF; cdr3_nt: TGTGCCAGCAGCCAAGATAGTAGGAGGGGGTCCTACAATGAGCAGTTCTTC
j_call: TRBJ2-7; v_call: TRBV24-1; d_call: TRBD1; clone_size: .; cdr3_aa: CATSDMNGDRVFFYEQYF; cdr3_nt: TGTGCCACCAGTGACATGAACGGGGACAGGGTTTTTTTCTACGAGCAGTACTTC
j_call: TRBJ2-4; v_call: TRBV5-1; d_call: .; clone_size: .; cdr3_aa: CASSLATKNIQYF; cdr3_nt: TGCGCCAGCAGCTTGGCGACCAAAAACATTCAGTACTTC